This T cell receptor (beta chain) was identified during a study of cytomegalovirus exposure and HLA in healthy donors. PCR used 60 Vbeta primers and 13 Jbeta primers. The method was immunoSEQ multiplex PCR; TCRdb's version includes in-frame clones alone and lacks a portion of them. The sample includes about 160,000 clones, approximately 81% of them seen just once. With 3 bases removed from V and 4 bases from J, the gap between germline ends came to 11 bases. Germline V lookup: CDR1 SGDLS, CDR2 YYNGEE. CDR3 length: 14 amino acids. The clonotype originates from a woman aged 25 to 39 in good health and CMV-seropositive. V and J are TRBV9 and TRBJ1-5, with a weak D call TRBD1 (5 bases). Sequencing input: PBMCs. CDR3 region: CASSGGGGNQPQHF. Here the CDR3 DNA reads TGTGCCAGCAGCGGCGGGGGGGGAAATCAGCCCCAGCATTTT.